The clone carrying this T cell receptor beta chain was counted many times. TCR beta CDR3 regions were amplified from RNA transcripts. Using the HTBI primer set, a first-round RT-PCR was run on the TCR CDR3. TCRdb re-called the multiplex PCR reads through MiXCR, storing one row per CDR3 protein. The sample yields about 410,000 distinct CDR3 sequences, 14% to 15% seen once. These data originate in a study of T cells in Graves' hyperthyroidism and ophthalmopathy. This CDR3 comprises 14 residues. Trimming stripped 1 base from V and 5 bases from J, with 11 bases between. Germline CDR1 LGHDT, CDR2 YNNKEL (reference sequence).

The origin of this receptor is a man younger than 35 with Graves' ophthalmopathy. The sequenced material came from blood. The chain is built from TRBV3-1 and TRBJ1-1; weak D call: TRBD1 (5 bases). This CDR3 is CASSQAGATTEAFF. In DNA, the CDR3 is TGTGCCAGCAGCCAAGCCGGGGCTACGACTGAAGCTTTCTTT. Variable domain in full (rest from reference TRBV3-1 and TRBJ1-1): DTAVSQTPKYLVTQMGNDKSIKCEQNLGHDTMYWYKQDSKKFLKIMFSYNNKELIINETVPNRFSPKSPDKAHLNLHINSLELGDSAVYFCASSQAGATTEAFFGQGTRLTVV.